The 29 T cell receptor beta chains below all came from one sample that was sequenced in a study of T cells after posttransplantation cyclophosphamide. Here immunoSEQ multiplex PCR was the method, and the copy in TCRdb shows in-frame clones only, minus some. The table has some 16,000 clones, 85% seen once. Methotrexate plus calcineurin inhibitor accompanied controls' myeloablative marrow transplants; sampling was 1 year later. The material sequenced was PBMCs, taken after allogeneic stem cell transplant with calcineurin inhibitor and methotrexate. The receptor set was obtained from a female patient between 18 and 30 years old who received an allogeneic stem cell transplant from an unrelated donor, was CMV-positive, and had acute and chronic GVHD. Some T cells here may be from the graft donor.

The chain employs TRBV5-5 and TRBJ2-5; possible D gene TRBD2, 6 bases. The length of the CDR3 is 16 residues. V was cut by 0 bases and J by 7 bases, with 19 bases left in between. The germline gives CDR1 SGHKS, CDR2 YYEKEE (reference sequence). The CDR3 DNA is TGTGCCAGCAGCTTGGCCTTAGCGGAGAGTTTAGGGACCCAGTACTTC. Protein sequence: CASSLALAESLGTQYF.

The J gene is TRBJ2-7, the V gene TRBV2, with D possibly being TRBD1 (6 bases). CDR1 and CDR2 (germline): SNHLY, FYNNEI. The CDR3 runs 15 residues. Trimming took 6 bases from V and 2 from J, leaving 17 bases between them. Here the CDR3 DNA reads TGTGCCAGCAGGAACAGGGATAAAGCGCCCTACGAGCAGTACTTC. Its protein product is CASRNRDKAPYEQYF.

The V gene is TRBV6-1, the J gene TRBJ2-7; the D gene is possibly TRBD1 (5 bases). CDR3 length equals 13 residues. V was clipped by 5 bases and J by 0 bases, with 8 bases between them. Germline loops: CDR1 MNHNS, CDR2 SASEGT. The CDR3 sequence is CASSPGPSYEQYF. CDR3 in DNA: TGTGCCAGCAGTCCAGGGCCCTCCTACGAGCAGTACTTC.

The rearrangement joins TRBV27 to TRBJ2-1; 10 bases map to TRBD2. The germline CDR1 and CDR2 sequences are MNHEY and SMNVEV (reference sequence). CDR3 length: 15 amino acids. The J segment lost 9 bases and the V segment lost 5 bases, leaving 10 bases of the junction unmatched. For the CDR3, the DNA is TGTGCCAGCAGTCCCATAGCGGGAGGCAGGGGTGAGCAGTTCTTC. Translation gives CASSPIAGGRGEQFF.

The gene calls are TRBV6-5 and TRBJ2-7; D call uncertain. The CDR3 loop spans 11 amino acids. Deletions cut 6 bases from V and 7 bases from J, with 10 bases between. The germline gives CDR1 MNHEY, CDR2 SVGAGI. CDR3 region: CASSSAREQYF. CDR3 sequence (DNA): TGTGCCAGCAGCTCCGCCCGGGAGCAGTACTTC.

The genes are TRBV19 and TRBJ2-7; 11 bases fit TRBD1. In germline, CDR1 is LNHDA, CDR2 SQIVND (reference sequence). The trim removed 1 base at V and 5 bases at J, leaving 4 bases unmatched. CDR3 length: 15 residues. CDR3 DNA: TGTGCCAGTAGTATAGGGGACAGGGGGGTCGACGAGCAGTACTTC. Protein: CASSIGDRGVDEQYF.

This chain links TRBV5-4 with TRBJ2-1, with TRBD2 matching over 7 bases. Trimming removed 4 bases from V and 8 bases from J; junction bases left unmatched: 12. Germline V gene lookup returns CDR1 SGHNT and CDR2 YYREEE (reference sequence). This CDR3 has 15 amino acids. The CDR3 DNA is TGTGCCAGCAGCCTATCGGCGGGAGTAACGTATGAGCAGTTCTTC. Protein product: CASSLSAGVTYEQFF.

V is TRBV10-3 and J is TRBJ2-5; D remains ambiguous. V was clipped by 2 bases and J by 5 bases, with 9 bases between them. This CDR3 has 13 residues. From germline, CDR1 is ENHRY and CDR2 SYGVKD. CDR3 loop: CAISEGPYETQYF. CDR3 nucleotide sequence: TGTGCCATCAGTGAGGGTCCCTATGAGACCCAGTACTTC.

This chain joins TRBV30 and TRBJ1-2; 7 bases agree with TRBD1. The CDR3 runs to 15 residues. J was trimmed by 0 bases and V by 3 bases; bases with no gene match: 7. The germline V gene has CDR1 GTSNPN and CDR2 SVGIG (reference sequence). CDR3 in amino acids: CAWRVKGAPNYGYTF. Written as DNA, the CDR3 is TGTGCCTGGAGGGTAAAGGGGGCACCTAACTATGGCTACACCTTC. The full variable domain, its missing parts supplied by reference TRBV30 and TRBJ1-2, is SQTIHQWPATLVQPVGSPLSLECTVEGTSNPNLYWYRQAAGRGLQLLFYSVGIGQISSEVPQNLSASRPQDRQFILSSKKLLLSDSGFYLCAWRVKGAPNYGYTFGSGTRLTVV.

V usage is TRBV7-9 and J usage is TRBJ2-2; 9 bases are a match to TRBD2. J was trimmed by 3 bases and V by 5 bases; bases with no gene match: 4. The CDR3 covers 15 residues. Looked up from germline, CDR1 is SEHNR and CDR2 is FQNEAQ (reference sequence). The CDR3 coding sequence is TGTGCCAGCAGCCGACGCGGGGGGGACACCGGGGAGCTGTTTTTT. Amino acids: CASSRRGGDTGELFF.

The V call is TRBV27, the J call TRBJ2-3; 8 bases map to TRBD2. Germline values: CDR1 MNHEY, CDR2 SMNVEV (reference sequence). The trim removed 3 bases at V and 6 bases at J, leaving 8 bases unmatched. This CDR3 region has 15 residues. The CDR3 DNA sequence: TGTGCCAGCAGTTTTAAGGCGGGAGGAGGGGATACGCAGTATTTT. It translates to CASSFKAGGGDTQYF.

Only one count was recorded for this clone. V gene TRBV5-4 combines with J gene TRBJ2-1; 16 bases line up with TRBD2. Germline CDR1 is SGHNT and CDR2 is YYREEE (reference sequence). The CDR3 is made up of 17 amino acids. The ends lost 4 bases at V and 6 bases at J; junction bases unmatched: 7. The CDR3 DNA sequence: TGTGCCAGCAGCCCGGGACTAGCGGGAGGGGGACTCAATGAGCAGTTCTTC. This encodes CASSPGLAGGGLNEQFF.

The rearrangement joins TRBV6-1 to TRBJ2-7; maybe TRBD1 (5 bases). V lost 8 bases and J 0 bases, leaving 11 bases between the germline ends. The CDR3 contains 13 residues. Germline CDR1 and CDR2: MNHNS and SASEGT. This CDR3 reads CASRVRVSYEQYF. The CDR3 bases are TGTGCCAGCCGTGTCAGGGTCTCCTACGAGCAGTACTTC.

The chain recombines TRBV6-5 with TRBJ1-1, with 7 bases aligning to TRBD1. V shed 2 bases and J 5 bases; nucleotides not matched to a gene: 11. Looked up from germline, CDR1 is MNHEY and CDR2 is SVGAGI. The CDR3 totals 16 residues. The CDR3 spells CASSYIKQQGLTEAFF. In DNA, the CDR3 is TGTGCCAGCAGTTACATAAAACAACAGGGGTTGACTGAAGCTTTCTTT.

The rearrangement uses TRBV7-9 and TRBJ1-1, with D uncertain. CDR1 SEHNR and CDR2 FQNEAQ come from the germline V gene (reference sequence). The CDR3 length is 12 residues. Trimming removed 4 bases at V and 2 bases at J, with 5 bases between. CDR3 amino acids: CASSSPNTEAFF. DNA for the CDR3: TGTGCCAGCAGCTCCCCAAACACTGAAGCTTTCTTT.

CDR3 region: CASSFLYTEAFF. CDR3 sequence (DNA): TGTGCCAGCAGCTTCCTTTACACTGAAGCTTTCTTT. This rearrangement joins TRBV5-6 to TRBJ1-1; D remains unclear. V shed 2 bases and J shed 3 bases, with 5 bases lying between them. The CDR3 runs 12 residues. CDR1 is SGHDT, CDR2 YYEEEE, per germline.

CDR3 loop: CAISETGLADSGGETQYF. The DNA of the CDR3 is TGTGCCATCAGTGAGACGGGACTAGCGGACTCCGGGGGCGAGACCCAGTACTTC. This chain uses TRBV10-3 with TRBJ2-5, with 11 bases identical to TRBD2. This CDR3 is 18 amino acids long. V dropped 2 bases and J dropped 5; count of bases not matched to a gene: 13. The germline gives CDR1 ENHRY, CDR2 SYGVKD.

The CDR3 loop reads CASSLRGGRGAGELFF. The CDR3 DNA follows: TGCGCCAGCAGCTTGAGGGGAGGCCGAGGGGCCGGGGAGCTGTTTTTT. This rearrangement joins TRBV5-1 to TRBJ2-2, with D maybe TRBD2 (6 bases). This CDR3 has 16 amino acids. Trimming took 1 base from V and 6 from J, leaving 16 bases between them. Germline V gene sequence: CDR1 SGHRS, CDR2 YFSETQ.

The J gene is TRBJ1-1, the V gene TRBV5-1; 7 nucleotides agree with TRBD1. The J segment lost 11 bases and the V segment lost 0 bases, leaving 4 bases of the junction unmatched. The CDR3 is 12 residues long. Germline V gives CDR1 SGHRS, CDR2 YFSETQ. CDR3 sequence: CASSLGTGDAFF. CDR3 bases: TGCGCCAGCAGCTTGGGAACAGGGGATGCTTTCTTT.

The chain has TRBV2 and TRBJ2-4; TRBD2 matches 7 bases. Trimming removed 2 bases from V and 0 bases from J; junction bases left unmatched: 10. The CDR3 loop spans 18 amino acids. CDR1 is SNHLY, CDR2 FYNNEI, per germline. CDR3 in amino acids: CASSEFYKAGLAKNIQYF. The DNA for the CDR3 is TGTGCCAGCAGTGAATTTTATAAAGCGGGGTTAGCCAAAAACATTCAGTACTTC.

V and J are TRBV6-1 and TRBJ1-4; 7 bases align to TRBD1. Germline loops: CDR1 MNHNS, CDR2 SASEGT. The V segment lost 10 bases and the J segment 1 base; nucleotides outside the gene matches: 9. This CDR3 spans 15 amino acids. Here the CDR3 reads CATQGQKLTNEKLFF. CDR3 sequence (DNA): TGTGCCACCCAGGGACAGAAACTAACTAATGAAAAACTGTTTTTT.

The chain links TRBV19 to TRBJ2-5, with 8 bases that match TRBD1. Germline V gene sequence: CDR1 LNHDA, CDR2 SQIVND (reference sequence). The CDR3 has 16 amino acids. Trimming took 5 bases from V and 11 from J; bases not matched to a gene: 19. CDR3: CASSAAYSGTGVEQYF. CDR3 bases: TGTGCCAGTAGTGCCGCCTACTCCGGGACAGGTGTAGAGCAGTACTTC.

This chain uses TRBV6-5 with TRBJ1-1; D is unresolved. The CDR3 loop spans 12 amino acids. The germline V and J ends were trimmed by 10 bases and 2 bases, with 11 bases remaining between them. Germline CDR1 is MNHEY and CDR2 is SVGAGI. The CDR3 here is CATRRVNTEAFF. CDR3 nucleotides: TGTGCCACACGGCGGGTCAACACTGAAGCTTTCTTT.

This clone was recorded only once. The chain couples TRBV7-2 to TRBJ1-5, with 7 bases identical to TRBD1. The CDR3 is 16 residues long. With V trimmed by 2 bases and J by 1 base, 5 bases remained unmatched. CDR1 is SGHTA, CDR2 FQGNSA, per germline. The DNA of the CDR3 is TGTGCCAGCAGCTTAACCGGGACAGCGAGCAATCAGCCCCAGCATTTT. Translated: CASSLTGTASNQPQHF.

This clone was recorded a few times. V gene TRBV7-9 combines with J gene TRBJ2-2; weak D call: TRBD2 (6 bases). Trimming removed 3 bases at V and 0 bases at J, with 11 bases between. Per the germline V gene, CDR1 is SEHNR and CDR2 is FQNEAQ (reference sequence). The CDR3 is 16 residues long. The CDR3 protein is CASSLGGVTNTGELFF. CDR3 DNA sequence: TGTGCCAGCAGCTTGGGAGGAGTTACGAACACCGGGGAGCTGTTTTTT.

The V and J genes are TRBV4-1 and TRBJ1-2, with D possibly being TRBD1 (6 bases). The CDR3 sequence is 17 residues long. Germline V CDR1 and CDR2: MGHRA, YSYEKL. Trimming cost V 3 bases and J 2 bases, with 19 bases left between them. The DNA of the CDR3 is TGCGCCAGCAGCCACCCGGCGGCGGGGGGGCTGAACTATGGCTACACCTTC. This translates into CASSHPAAGGLNYGYTF.

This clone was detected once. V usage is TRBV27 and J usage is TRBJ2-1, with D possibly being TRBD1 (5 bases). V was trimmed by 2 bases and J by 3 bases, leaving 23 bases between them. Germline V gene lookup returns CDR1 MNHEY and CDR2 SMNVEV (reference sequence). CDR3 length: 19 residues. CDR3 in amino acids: CASSLINRQSPDFYNEQFF. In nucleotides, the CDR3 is TGTGCCAGCAGTTTAATTAATCGACAGTCCCCTGATTTCTACAATGAGCAGTTCTTC.

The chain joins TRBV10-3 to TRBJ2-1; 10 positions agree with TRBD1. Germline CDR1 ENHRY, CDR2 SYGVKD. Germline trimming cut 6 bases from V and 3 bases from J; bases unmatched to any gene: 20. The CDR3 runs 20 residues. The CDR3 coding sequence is TGTGCCATCAGGGGATCCGGGACAGGGGCCCCCTCCCTACTCTACAATGAGCAGTTCTTC. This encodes CAIRGSGTGAPSLLYNEQFF.

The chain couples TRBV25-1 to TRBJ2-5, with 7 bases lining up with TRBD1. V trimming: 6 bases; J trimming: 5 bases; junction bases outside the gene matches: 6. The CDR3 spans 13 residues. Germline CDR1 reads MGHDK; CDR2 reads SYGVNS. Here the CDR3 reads CASRRTGVETQYF. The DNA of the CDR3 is TGTGCCAGCAGAAGAACAGGGGTTGAGACCCAGTACTTC.